This T cell receptor (beta chain) was sequenced for a study of OX40 agonist ivuxolimab in advanced cancers. Across the study: Administration of intravenous ivuxolimab to patients occurred every 2 weeks at 0.01 to 10 mg/kg. A mean age of about 59 years, range about 20 to 79, was recorded, and under 85% were male. Study-level points and caveats: Compared with CD4+, CD8+ T cells on average had more expanded clones.

The V gene's germline CDR1 is WSHSY and CDR2 SAAADI. The V gene lost 6 bases and the J gene lost 8 bases, with 16 bases spanning the gap. This CDR3 is 13 amino acids long. This table comes from immunoSEQ multiplex PCR, and its TCRdb copy is limited to in-frame clones, with some not included. The sample contains more than 80,000 clones, around 85% of which appear only once. Concerning this clone: Antigen specificity is unknown.

The TCR was taken from an adult with an advanced solid tumor such as melanoma, head and neck, liver or kidney cancer. The chain uses TRBV10-2 and TRBJ1-1, with D perhaps TRBD1 (5 bases). The input for sequencing was CD4+ or CD8+ T cells sorted from blood, taken in a trial of the OX40 agonist ivuxolimab. Here the CDR3 DNA reads TGCGCCAGCAGAACCGGGACGCAATTCGAAGCTTTCTTT. The encoded protein is CASRTGTQFEAFF.